The next 25 T cell receptor beta chains were all read from a single sample in a study of cytomegalovirus exposure and HLA in healthy donors. Using immunoSEQ multiplex PCR, the repertoire was profiled, and TCRdb retains in-frame clones only, with some absent. The table records fewer than 200,000 clones, roughly nine tenths of them present only once. The sequencing input was PBMCs. These receptor sequences come from a woman in her 30s in good health and CMV-seronegative.

The rearrangement joins TRBV9 to TRBJ2-5; the match to TRBD2 covers 10 bases. Germline loops: CDR1 SGDLS, CDR2 YYNGEE. V lost 3 bases and J lost 1; bases outside the gene matches: 6. This CDR3 has 16 residues. CDR3 residues: CASSGASGGFQETQYF. As DNA, the CDR3 is TGTGCCAGCAGCGGAGCTAGCGGGGGTTTCCAAGAGACCCAGTACTTC.

This chain links TRBV7-9 with TRBJ2-3; tentatively, D is TRBD1 (5 bases). Per germline, CDR1 SEHNR and CDR2 FQNEAQ (reference sequence). This CDR3 has 16 residues. Between the trimmed V and J ends, which lost 5 bases and 4 bases, there was a span of 19 bases. The chain's CDR3 is CASSPSLSGLADTQYF. For the CDR3, the DNA is TGTGCCAGCAGCCCCAGCCTTTCAGGGCTGGCAGATACGCAGTATTTT. Variable domain in full (rest from reference TRBV7-9 and TRBJ2-3): DTGVSQNPRHKITKRGQNVTFRCDPISEHNRLYWYRQTLGQGPEFLTYFQNEAQLEKSRLLSDRFSAERPKGSFSTLEIQRTEQGDSAMYLCASSPSLSGLADTQYFGPGTRLTVL.

This clone was seen a handful of times. V usage is TRBV28 and J usage is TRBJ2-7, with 8 bases that match TRBD1. The V gene's germline CDR1 is MDHEN and CDR2 SYDVKM. Trimming removed 3 bases from V and 5 bases from J; junction bases left unmatched: 6. The CDR3 spans 14 residues. The CDR3 DNA follows: TGTGCCAGCAGTTTTCGGACAGGGTATCACGAGCAGTACTTC. Its protein is CASSFRTGYHEQYF. Based on the CDR3 plus reference TRBV28 and TRBJ2-7, the full variable domain is DVKVTQSSRYLVKRTGEKVFLECVQDMDHENMFWYRQDPGLGLRLIYFSYDVKMKEKGDIPEGYSVSREKKERFSLILESASTNQTSMYLCASSFRTGYHEQYFGPGTRLTVT.

This rearrangement joins TRBV5-4 to TRBJ2-7; D gene ambiguous. V was pared by 1 base and J by 2 bases, with 4 bases between. CDR1 SGHNT and CDR2 YYREEE come from the germline V gene (reference sequence). CDR3 length equals 12 residues. For the CDR3, the DNA is TGTGCCAGCAGCTTGATCCCCTACGAGCAGTACTTC. Translating it yields CASSLIPYEQYF.

This CDR3 is CASSSTGGGTYNEQFF. CDR3 nucleotides: TGTGCCAGCAGTTCGACAGGGGGAGGGACCTACAATGAGCAGTTCTTC. The gene calls are TRBV2 and TRBJ2-1; 9 bases fit TRBD1. The germline V gene encodes CDR1 SNHLY and CDR2 FYNNEI. V was clipped by 5 bases and J by 2 bases; unmatched bases: 7. The CDR3 covers 16 residues. Together with reference TRBV2 and TRBJ2-1, the CDR3 gives the full variable domain: EPEVTQTPSHQVTQMGQEVILRCVPISNHLYFYWYRQILGQKVEFLVSFYNNEISEKSEIFDDQFSVERPDGSNFTLKIRSTKLEDSAMYFCASSSTGGGTYNEQFFGPGTRLTVL.

The chain recombines TRBV6-5 with TRBJ2-2, with 7 nucleotides matching TRBD2. V dropped 5 bases and J dropped 6; count of bases not matched to a gene: 3. Germline assignment: CDR1 MNHEY and CDR2 SVGAGI. The CDR3 sequence is 13 residues long. Here the CDR3 reads CASSESGAGELFF. In DNA form, the CDR3 reads TGTGCCAGCAGTGAAAGCGGGGCCGGGGAGCTGTTTTTT.

This chain connects TRBV4-3 to TRBJ2-5; D is perhaps TRBD2 (5 bases). Trimming removed 0 bases from V and 5 bases from J, with 13 bases in between. Germline V gene lookup returns CDR1 LGHNA and CDR2 YSLEER. This CDR3 region has 15 residues. The CDR3 sequence: CASSQDPEDRETQYF. CDR3 DNA sequence: TGCGCCAGCAGCCAAGATCCGGAGGATCGCGAGACCCAGTACTTC.

The V gene is TRBV29-1, the J gene TRBJ1-3; D unclear. The CDR3 totals 14 residues. Trimming took off 4 bases at V and 0 bases at J, with 10 bases between the two ends. The germline CDR1 and CDR2 sequences are SQVTM and ANQGSEA. The CDR3, as DNA: TGCAGCGTTGGGGCAGGAAACTCTGGAAACACCATATATTTT. This codes for CSVGAGNSGNTIYF.

The genes are TRBV4-1 and TRBJ1-3; D is unresolved. The ends were cut back, 0 bases at V and 0 bases at J, with 9 bases in the middle. Germline V gives CDR1 MGHRA, CDR2 YSYEKL. The CDR3 runs 16 residues. The CDR3 loop reads CASSQDDYSSGNTIYF. For the CDR3, the DNA is TGCGCCAGCAGCCAAGATGATTACAGCTCTGGAAACACCATATATTTT.

This clone was counted once. CDR3 sequence reads: CASSPSGFSAPLGEKLFF. CDR3 bases: TGTGCCAGCAGCCCGAGTGGGTTTTCAGCCCCCCTGGGAGAAAAACTGTTTTTT. The chain recombines TRBV7-8 with TRBJ1-4; D gene unclear. The CDR3 runs 18 residues. The V gene's germline CDR1 is SGHVS and CDR2 FQNEAQ. Trimming left V 5 bases short and J 8 bases short, with 27 bases between.

The table lists this clone with a count of one. The gene calls are TRBV7-2 and TRBJ1-4, with D maybe TRBD1 (5 bases). Per the germline V gene, CDR1 is SGHTA and CDR2 is FQGNSA. The V gene lost 1 base and the J gene lost 7 bases, with 16 bases spanning the gap. The length of the CDR3 is 16 residues. In DNA form, the CDR3 reads TGTGCCAGCAGCTTAGTCTCGCAAGGGGCGGGTGAAAAACTGTTTTTT. Its translation: CASSLVSQGAGEKLFF.

This chain joins TRBV6-1 and TRBJ2-7; no definite D call. CDR1 is MNHNS and CDR2 is SASEGT in the germline V gene. There are 14 residues in the CDR3. Deletions cut 5 bases from V and 7 bases from J, with 18 bases between. CDR3 sequence: CASSKVKRLTEQYF. The CDR3 DNA reads TGTGCCAGCAGTAAAGTTAAGCGTTTAACGGAGCAGTACTTC.

In its sample, this clone was seen once. The chain joins TRBV11-2 to TRBJ1-4, with TRBD1 matching over 11 bases. This CDR3 has 15 residues. Trimming took 7 bases from V and 4 from J; bases not matched to a gene: 5. Germline CDR1 SGHAT, CDR2 FQNNGV. The CDR3 nucleotides are TGTGCCAGCAAAACCGGGACAGGGGGTAATGAAAAACTGTTTTTT. Translation: CASKTGTGGNEKLFF.

This chain connects TRBV7-2 to TRBJ1-5, with unresolved D. Germline CDR1 reads SGHTA; CDR2 reads FQGNSA. V dropped 2 bases and J dropped 7 bases, with 12 bases sitting between them. The CDR3 is 14 residues long. The CDR3 here is CASSLLGNLQPQHF. CDR3 nucleotide sequence: TGTGCCAGCAGCTTACTAGGTAACCTCCAGCCCCAGCATTTT.

This chain links TRBV4-2 with TRBJ2-1; D is unclear. The CDR3 extends over 12 amino acids. Germline CDR1 is LGHNA and CDR2 is YNFKEQ. The germline V and J ends were trimmed by 3 bases and 9 bases, with 9 bases remaining between them. CDR3 sequence (DNA): TGTGCCAGCAGCCAGGATACAAGTGAGCAGTTCTTC. Its translation is CASSQDTSEQFF.

This clone was counted a single time. The J gene is TRBJ1-5, the V gene TRBV16; D not resolved. The CDR3 has 14 residues. CDR1 is KGHSY and CDR2 is FQNENV in the germline V gene. V dropped 3 bases and J dropped 5 bases, with 11 bases sitting between them. CDR3 residues: CASSHIGFDQPQHF. In nucleotides, the CDR3 is TGTGCCAGCAGCCACATCGGGTTTGATCAGCCCCAGCATTTT.

The V and J genes are TRBV13 and TRBJ1-1, with D maybe TRBD1 (5 bases). Germline CDR1 is PRHDT and CDR2 is FYEKMQ (reference sequence). Trimming took off 4 bases at V and 8 bases at J, with 14 bases between the two ends. This CDR3 has 13 residues. The DNA for the CDR3 is TGTGCCAGCAGCTATGGGACTGAAGAAGAAGCTTTCTTT. Protein product: CASSYGTEEEAFF.

This chain joins TRBV4-1 and TRBJ1-1; D gene uncertain. The V and J ends lost 4 bases and 0 bases respectively, with 12 bases between them. Germline V gene data show CDR1 as MGHRA and CDR2 as YSYEKL. The length of the CDR3 is 15 residues. The CDR3: CASSPRSELNTEAFF. In DNA form, the CDR3 reads TGCGCCAGCAGCCCCCGATCCGAGTTGAACACTGAAGCTTTCTTT.

The rearrangement uses TRBV28 and TRBJ2-7, with D perhaps TRBD2 (7 bases). Trimming shortened V by 3 bases and J by 4 bases, and 19 bases separated the two germline ends. CDR3 size: 16 residues. Germline V gives CDR1 MDHEN, CDR2 SYDVKM. The CDR3 region has the DNA TGTGCCAGCAGTTTTAAACGGGGGGCGAGCGGTTACGAGCAGTACTTC. Amino acid sequence: CASSFKRGASGYEQYF. Using reference TRBV28 and TRBJ2-7 for the parts outside the CDR3, the full variable domain is DVKVTQSSRYLVKRTGEKVFLECVQDMDHENMFWYRQDPGLGLRLIYFSYDVKMKEKGDIPEGYSVSREKKERFSLILESASTNQTSMYLCASSFKRGASGYEQYFGPGTRLTVT.

This chain uses TRBV5-1 with TRBJ2-7; 9 bases fit TRBD1. The V gene end was trimmed by 3 bases and the J gene end by 5 bases; junction bases not matched to a gene: 12. CDR3 length equals 16 residues. Per germline, CDR1 SGHRS and CDR2 YFSETQ. CDR3 DNA sequence: TGCGCCAGCAGCTCGACGGAAGGGACAGGGATCCACGAGCAGTACTTC. Amino acids: CASSSTEGTGIHEQYF.

This chain uses TRBV2 with TRBJ2-1, with D maybe TRBD1 (6 bases). The V gene lost 7 bases and the J gene lost 4 bases, with 17 bases spanning the gap. The CDR3 extends over 15 amino acids. From germline, CDR1 is SNHLY and CDR2 FYNNEI. The CDR3: CASTEGRGWYNEQFF. The CDR3 nucleotides read TGTGCCAGCACTGAGGGCAGGGGCTGGTACAATGAGCAGTTCTTC.

This clone was detected only a few times. DNA for the CDR3: TGTGCCTCTGGCAGGGGCACTGAAGCTTTCTTT. Encoded protein: CASGRGTEAFF. V gene TRBV30 combines with J gene TRBJ1-1; perhaps TRBD1 as D (6 bases). The germline V gene encodes CDR1 GTSNPN and CDR2 SVGIG (reference sequence). The CDR3 sequence is 11 residues long. The ends were cut back, 7 bases at V and 4 bases at J, with 10 bases in the middle. Drawing the rest from reference TRBV30 and TRBJ1-1, the complete variable domain is SQTIHQWPATLVQPVGSPLSLECTVEGTSNPNLYWYRQAAGRGLQLLFYSVGIGQISSEVPQNLSASRPQDRQFILSSKKLLLSDSGFYLCASGRGTEAFFGQGTRLTVV.

This clone was recorded once. The V and J genes are TRBV15 and TRBJ2-7, with D possibly matching TRBD1 (6 bases). V gave up 1 base and J gave up 1 base, with 11 bases separating them. Germline lookup yields CDR1 LNHNV and CDR2 YYDKDF (reference sequence). This CDR3 region has 15 residues. CDR3 bases: TGTGCCACCAGCAGAGGCCAGGGGCCGTCCTACGAGCAGTACTTC. Encoded protein: CATSRGQGPSYEQYF.

This rearrangement joins TRBV5-1 to TRBJ2-1; 11 nucleotides line up with TRBD2. CDR3 size: 20 residues. Germline V gene data show CDR1 as SGHRS and CDR2 as YFSETQ. J gave up 0 bases and V 0 bases, and 11 bases lay outside the gene matches. The CDR3 DNA reads as TGCGCCAGCAGCTTGGTGGCTAGCGGGAGGACTAGGAGCTCCTACAATGAGCAGTTCTTC. It translates to CASSLVASGRTRSSYNEQFF.

The chain couples TRBV6-5 to TRBJ1-5, with D unclear. The V end lost 5 bases, the J end lost 6 bases, and 17 bases lay between the germline ends. Per germline, CDR1 MNHEY and CDR2 SVGAGI. This CDR3 is 15 amino acids long. The CDR3 nucleotides read TGTGCCAGCAGTCCCTCACCTTGGGTCCGTCAGCCCCAGCATTTT. It translates to CASSPSPWVRQPQHF.